Listed here are 14 T cell receptor beta chains from one sample, sequenced in a study of Graves' ophthalmopathy and Graves' hyperthyroidism. Scientists amplified the TCR beta CDR3 regions from RNA transcripts. HTBI primers were used in a first-round RT-PCR, which preceded a second-round multiplex PCR. TCRdb reanalysed the multiplex PCR reads using MiXCR and keeps one entry per CDR3 protein. The table lists hundreds of thousands of distinct CDR3 sequences, about 24% of them singletons. The sample taken for sequencing was peripheral blood. All receptors derive from a woman between 18 and 29 years old with stable Graves' hyperthyroidism. Some clones in this sample may be carry-over from other donors' samples.

This clonotype was seen only a few times. This clone may be a read error of a much larger clone one base away. V is TRBV20-1 and J is TRBJ1-5; D remains ambiguous. Germline loops: CDR1 DFQATT, CDR2 SNEGSKA (reference sequence). CDR3 length: 13 amino acids. V was clipped by 3 bases and J by 0 bases, with 6 bases between them. The DNA for the CDR3 is TGCAGTGCTAGGATTGATAGCAATCAGCCCCAGCATTTT. It is translated as CSARIDSNQPQHF.

This clonotype was counted at least ten times. The chain has TRBV4-2 and TRBJ1-5; 8 nucleotides align to TRBD1. With V trimmed by 4 bases and J by 0 bases, 11 bases remained unmatched. Germline lookup yields CDR1 LGHNA and CDR2 YNFKEQ. The CDR3 runs to 18 residues. The CDR3 is CASSPRTGTFRSNQPQHF. DNA for the CDR3: TGTGCCAGCAGCCCCCGGACAGGGACTTTTCGTAGCAATCAGCCCCAGCATTTT.

In this sample, this clonotype turned up many times. The gene calls are TRBV7-2 and TRBJ1-5, with TRBD1 identical over 7 bases. Germline loops: CDR1 SGHTA, CDR2 FQGNSA. V gave up 5 bases and J gave up 2 bases; unmatched junction bases: 6. CDR3 size: 15 residues. CDR3 DNA sequence: TGTGCCAGCAGCGCCAGGGGGGTTGGCAATCAGCCCCAGCATTTT. It is translated as CASSARGVGNQPQHF.

The V call is TRBV29-1, the J call TRBJ2-7; D is perhaps TRBD1 or TRBD2 (5 bases each). Germline V gives CDR1 SQVTM, CDR2 ANQGSEA. The CDR3 spans 12 residues. Deletions cut 4 bases from V and 0 bases from J, with 7 bases between. CDR3 loop: CSVVGTSYEQYF. The CDR3 DNA sequence: TGCAGCGTTGTAGGGACCTCCTACGAGCAGTACTTC.

This clonotype was observed at least ten times. This chain links TRBV28 with TRBJ2-7; TRBD2 matches 9 bases. The V gene's germline CDR1 is MDHEN and CDR2 SYDVKM. This CDR3 is 15 amino acids long. Trimming took 4 bases from V and 6 from J; bases not matched to a gene: 10. The CDR3 is CASSWPLSGSSEQYF. CDR3 sequence (DNA): TGTGCCAGCAGTTGGCCCCTTAGCGGGAGTTCCGAGCAGTACTTC.

The V call is TRBV5-6, the J call TRBJ1-1, with D possibly TRBD1 on 6 matching bases. This CDR3 comprises 15 residues. The germline gives CDR1 SGHDT, CDR2 YYEEEE. The V and J ends lost 4 bases and 0 bases respectively, with 13 bases between them. The CDR3 DNA is TGTGCCAGCAGCAGCGAAACAGGGATGAACACTGAAGCTTTCTTT. This sequence encodes CASSSETGMNTEAFF. Full variable domain (missing parts from reference TRBV5-6 and TRBJ1-1): DAGVTQSPTHLIKTRGQQVTLRCSPKSGHDTVSWYQQALGQGPQFIFQYYEEEERQRGNFPDRFSGHQFPNYSSELNVNALLLGDSALYLCASSSETGMNTEAFFGQGTRLTVV.

The chain couples TRBV12-3 or TRBV12-4 to TRBJ1-2; 11 positions match TRBD1. This CDR3 comprises 15 residues. V lost 8 bases to trimming and J lost 7 bases; unmatched junction nucleotides: 12. The CDR3 region is CASSNYGQGAGGYTF. CDR3 in DNA: TGTGCCAGCTCAAATTACGGACAGGGGGCCGGTGGCTACACCTTC.

This clonotype was detected ten times or more. The V call is TRBV6-1, the J call TRBJ2-2; 8 bases agree with TRBD2. CDR3 length: 15 residues. The V gene end was trimmed by 6 bases and the J gene end by 7 bases; junction bases not matched to a gene: 10. Germline loops: CDR1 MNHNS, CDR2 SASEGT. CDR3 coding DNA: TGTGCCAGCAGACCTCCGGGACTAGATATCGGGGAGCTGTTTTTT. It translates to CASRPPGLDIGELFF.

In this sample, this clonotype turned up a few times. The CDR3 DNA is TGTGCTAGTGGTTTGTCCGGGGCTGAAGCTTTCTTT. Protein product: CASGLSGAEAFF. The V gene is TRBV12-5, the J gene TRBJ1-1; no clear D. Trimming left V 2 bases short and J 6 bases short, with 7 bases between. The CDR3 spans 12 residues. CDR1 and CDR2 from the germline V gene are LGHNT and FRNRAP.

This clonotype was counted once. The chain employs TRBV12-3 or TRBV12-4 and TRBJ2-5, with 12 bases aligning to TRBD2. The J segment lost 4 bases and the V segment lost 5 bases, leaving 8 bases of the junction unmatched. This CDR3 comprises 16 residues. CDR3: CASSQILAGGGETQYF. The CDR3 region has the DNA TGTGCCAGCAGTCAGATACTAGCGGGGGGAGGAGAGACCCAGTACTTC.

The chain couples TRBV14 to TRBJ1-2; no clear D gene. CDR3 length: 16 residues. Trimming removed 4 bases at V and 0 bases at J, with 15 bases between. Germline CDR1 SGHDN, CDR2 FVKESK. In nucleotides, the CDR3 is TGTGCCAGCAGCCGCCCGGAACCGACTCCTAACTATGGCTACACCTTC. Encoded protein: CASSRPEPTPNYGYTF.

This clonotype showed up many times. The chain employs TRBV30 and TRBJ1-1; no definite D call. The CDR3 runs to 12 residues. The germline V gene has CDR1 GTSNPN and CDR2 SVGIG (reference sequence). V was shortened by 5 bases and J by 2 bases, with 9 bases between the two germline ends. CDR3 bases: TGTGCCTGGGTTTCTATCAACACTGAAGCTTTCTTT. The encoded protein is CAWVSINTEAFF.

This clonotype was counted ten times or more. Sequence at one end of the junction differs from germline and may be a read error. The genes are TRBV7-9 and TRBJ2-7; no clear D gene. The CDR3 loop spans 12 amino acids. The germline V gene has CDR1 SEHNR and CDR2 FQNEAQ (reference sequence). The CDR3 region is CASSLGSSPMSF. CDR3 coding DNA: TGTGCCAGCAGCTTAGGGTCCAGCCCGATGTCCTTC.

This clonotype came up many times. The rearrangement links TRBV28 to TRBJ2-2; weak D call: TRBD1 (6 bases). Per the germline V gene, CDR1 is MDHEN and CDR2 is SYDVKM. The CDR3 contains 14 residues. V lost 7 bases, J lost 2 bases, and 11 bases lay in between. CDR3 residues: CASIPGQNTGELFF. CDR3 sequence (DNA): TGTGCCAGCATCCCGGGACAAAACACCGGGGAGCTGTTTTTT.